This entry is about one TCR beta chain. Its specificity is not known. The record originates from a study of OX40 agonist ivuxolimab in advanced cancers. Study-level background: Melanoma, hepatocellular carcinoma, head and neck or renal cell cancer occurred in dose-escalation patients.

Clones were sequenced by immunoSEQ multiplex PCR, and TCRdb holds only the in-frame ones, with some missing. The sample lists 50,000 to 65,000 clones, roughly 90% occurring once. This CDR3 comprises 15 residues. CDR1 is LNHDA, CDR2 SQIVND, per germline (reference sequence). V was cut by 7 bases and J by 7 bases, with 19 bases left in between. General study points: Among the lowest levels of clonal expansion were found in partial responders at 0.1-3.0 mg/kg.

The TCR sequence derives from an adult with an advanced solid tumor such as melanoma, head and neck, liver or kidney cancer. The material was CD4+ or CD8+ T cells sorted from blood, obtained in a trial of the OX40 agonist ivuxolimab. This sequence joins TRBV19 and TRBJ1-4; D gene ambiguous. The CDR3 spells CASTTMGSFPEKLFF. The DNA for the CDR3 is TGTGCCAGTACCACAATGGGCAGTTTCCCTGAAAAACTGTTTTTT.